These 28 T cell receptor beta chains share one sample of origin, sequenced in a study of shared clonotypes between healthy human individuals. CD8 cells classed as naive were CD45RO-negative and positively selected for CCR7, excluding terminally differentiated effector memory CD45RA+ cells. Produced via immunoSEQ multiplex PCR; TCRdb's table is partial and in-frame only. This table holds 1.5 million to 2.5 million clones, roughly 94% found once. The sample was naive CD8+ T cells sorted from blood. The receptors shown here come from a man aged 18 to 30 in good health.

This chain links TRBV6-5 with TRBJ1-1; 8 positions match TRBD1. Germline V lookup: CDR1 MNHEY, CDR2 SVGAGI. With 2 bases clipped from V and 6 bases from J, the junction kept 8 bases outside the gene matches. This CDR3 has 15 amino acids. As DNA, the CDR3 is TGTGCCAGCAGTTACAATCAGGGGGCGTTCGCTGAAGCTTTCTTT. It yields the protein CASSYNQGAFAEAFF.

The gene calls are TRBV27 and TRBJ2-1; 9 bases map to TRBD2. CDR1 MNHEY and CDR2 SMNVEV come from the germline V gene (reference sequence). Germline trimming cut 4 bases from V and 6 bases from J; bases unmatched to any gene: 4. The CDR3 consists of 14 residues. CDR3 amino acids: CASSYGGGANEQFF. The DNA of the CDR3 is TGTGCCAGCAGTTATGGCGGGGGGGCCAATGAGCAGTTCTTC.

In this sample, this clone turned up once. J is TRBJ1-2 and V is TRBV7-9; D not certain. Looked up from germline, CDR1 is SEHNR and CDR2 is FQNEAQ (reference sequence). This CDR3 has 14 residues. V gave up 1 base and J gave up 4 bases, with 10 bases separating them. The CDR3 spells CASSLVSGVYGYTF. CDR3 nucleotide sequence: TGTGCCAGCAGCTTAGTGTCCGGGGTCTATGGCTACACCTTC.

The rearrangement uses TRBV4-3 and TRBJ2-7; TRBD1 agrees at 7 bases. This CDR3 spans 14 amino acids. Germline loops: CDR1 LGHNA, CDR2 YSLEER. The V and J ends lost 4 bases and 2 bases, in that order; junction bases with no gene match: 5. CDR3 in DNA: TGCGCCAGCAGCCCGAGCACAGGGGCCTACGAGCAGTACTTC. This encodes CASSPSTGAYEQYF.

Note on this clone: The identical CDR3 is also encoded by other nucleotide sequences in the sample. The chain is built from TRBV13 and TRBJ2-7; no clear D gene. The CDR3 sequence is 12 residues long. Per germline, CDR1 PRHDT and CDR2 FYEKMQ (reference sequence). Trimming removed 1 base at V and 6 bases at J, with 7 bases between. Here the CDR3 reads CASSLVGLEQYF. CDR3 in DNA: TGTGCCAGCAGCTTAGTTGGGCTCGAGCAGTACTTC.

J is TRBJ1-2 and V is TRBV4-2; a possible D gene is TRBD1 (6 bases). V was trimmed by 4 bases and J by 3 bases, leaving 18 bases between them. The CDR3 spans 16 residues. The germline gives CDR1 LGHNA, CDR2 YNFKEQ. As DNA, the CDR3 is TGTGCCAGCAGCCTCCGTTCAGGGGAGTGGGACTATGGCTACACCTTC. Encoded protein: CASSLRSGEWDYGYTF.

The genes are TRBV27 and TRBJ1-4, with a tentative D call TRBD1 (6 bases). The ends were cut back, 3 bases at V and 8 bases at J, with 13 bases in the middle. Germline CDR1 reads MNHEY; CDR2 reads SMNVEV (reference sequence). This CDR3 is built from 14 residues. The CDR3 DNA sequence: TGTGCCAGCAGTTTGGGGGCTTCGAGAGAAAAACTGTTTTTT. As protein: CASSLGASREKLFF.

The genes are TRBV18 and TRBJ1-2; 7 bases line up with TRBD1. Losses at the gene ends were 0 bases for V and 6 bases for J; bases not matched to a gene: 4. The CDR3 loop spans 14 amino acids. The germline gives CDR1 KGHSH, CDR2 LQKENI. The CDR3 loop is CASSPPGTVHGYTF. Written as DNA, the CDR3 is TGTGCCAGCTCACCACCCGGGACAGTTCATGGCTACACCTTC.

The chain has TRBV19 and TRBJ2-1; D call uncertain. The CDR3 is 15 residues long. V was clipped by 3 bases and J by 0 bases, with 9 bases between them. Per the germline V gene, CDR1 is LNHDA and CDR2 is SQIVND (reference sequence). Written as DNA, the CDR3 is TGTGCCAGTAGTATGTACCTAAGCTCCTACAATGAGCAGTTCTTC. This sequence encodes CASSMYLSSYNEQFF.

The chain employs TRBV11-2 and TRBJ2-7; 7 bases align to TRBD2. Trimming cost V 8 bases and J 1 base; bases outside gene matches: 8. From germline, CDR1 is SGHAT and CDR2 FQNNGV. The CDR3 spans 14 residues. In nucleotides, the CDR3 is TGTGCCAGCGGGATTTCAGCGGGATCCTACGAGCAGTACTTC. Its protein is CASGISAGSYEQYF.

This sequence joins TRBV21-1 and TRBJ1-4; TRBD1 is the table's D call and was not checked against the DNA. TRBV21-1 counts as a pseudogene. This CDR3 is built from 19 residues. CDR3 nucleotide sequence: TGTGCCAGCCCCCGCCCCGGGGACAGGGCCCTACCGCCTAATGAAAAACTGTTTTTT. Translated: CASPRPGDRALPPNEKLFF.

The V gene is TRBV5-5, the J gene TRBJ2-7; TRBD1 might be the D (5 bases). CDR1 and CDR2 from the germline V gene are SGHKS and YYEKEE (reference sequence). V was cut by 1 base and J by 3 bases, with 11 bases left in between. CDR3 size: 14 residues. The CDR3 loop is CASSLRQGYYEQYF. The CDR3 DNA reads as TGTGCCAGCAGCTTGCGGCAGGGTTACTACGAGCAGTACTTC. Looking up the rest from reference TRBV5-5 and TRBJ2-7 gives the full variable domain: DAGVTQSPTHLIKTRGQQVTLRCSPISGHKSVSWYQQVLGQGPQFIFQYYEKEERGRGNFPDRFSARQFPNYSSELNVNALLLGDSALYLCASSLRQGYYEQYFGPGTRLTVT.

The rearrangement uses TRBV7-9 and TRBJ1-2; weak D call: TRBD1 (5 bases). Germline CDR1 is SEHNR and CDR2 is FQNEAQ (reference sequence). CDR3 size: 15 residues. Trimming pared 6 bases from V and 8 bases from J, leaving 22 bases between. The CDR3 protein is CASSPPLRDRLGYTF. The CDR3 region has the DNA TGTGCCAGCAGTCCTCCCCTCCGGGACCGGCTAGGCTACACCTTC.

The J gene is TRBJ2-3, the V gene TRBV2; D is undetermined. The CDR3 extends over 15 amino acids. Per the germline V gene, CDR1 is SNHLY and CDR2 is FYNNEI. V was pared by 2 bases and J by 0 bases, with 9 bases between. The CDR3 loop is CASSEWASSTDTQYF. The CDR3, as DNA: TGTGCCAGCAGTGAATGGGCTTCTAGCACAGATACGCAGTATTTT.

The genes are TRBV15 and TRBJ2-7; D may be TRBD1 or TRBD2 (5 bases each). The V and J ends lost 4 bases and 2 bases respectively, with 12 bases between them. This CDR3 contains 14 residues. Germline V gives CDR1 LNHNV, CDR2 YYDKDF (reference sequence). The CDR3 DNA reads TGTGCCACCAGCAATGGGGCGGGCGCCTACGAGCAGTACTTC. It is translated as CATSNGAGAYEQYF.

This sequence joins TRBV1 and TRBJ2-1; the listed D gene, TRBD2, was not tested against the DNA. TRBV1 is tagged as a pseudogene. CDR3 length: 16 amino acids. CDR3 protein: CTSSRTSGSGSNEQFF. The CDR3 nucleotides read TGCACCAGCAGCCGTACTAGCGGGAGCGGGTCCAATGAGCAGTTCTTC.

This rearrangement joins TRBV6-6 to TRBJ1-2, with unresolved D. Germline values: CDR1 MNHNY, CDR2 SVGAGI (reference sequence). Trimming removed 0 bases from V and 6 bases from J, with 14 bases in between. This CDR3 is built from 15 residues. CDR3 DNA: TGTGCCAGCAGTTACTCGTTGCGGCGGGAGGATGGCTACACCTTC. Its protein is CASSYSLRREDGYTF.

This chain links TRBV9 with TRBJ2-1; no clear D gene. Trimming removed 0 bases from V and 5 bases from J, with 9 bases in between. The V gene's germline CDR1 is SGDLS and CDR2 YYNGEE. The CDR3 totals 14 residues. The CDR3 is CASSVVAANNEQFF. The DNA for the CDR3 is TGTGCCAGCAGCGTAGTAGCAGCAAACAATGAGCAGTTCTTC.

The V and J genes are TRBV27 and TRBJ2-7; D remains unclear. CDR1 MNHEY and CDR2 SMNVEV come from the germline V gene (reference sequence). The germline V and J ends were trimmed by 3 bases and 6 bases, with 9 bases remaining between them. The length of the CDR3 is 12 residues. The CDR3 sequence is CASSFLTGEQYF. The DNA for the CDR3 is TGTGCCAGCAGTTTCCTGACCGGCGAGCAGTACTTC.

This clone was seen just once. V gene TRBV7-9 combines with J gene TRBJ2-7; 9 nucleotides agree with TRBD1. CDR3 length: 16 residues. CDR1 is SEHNR, CDR2 FQNEAQ, per germline (reference sequence). The ends lost 4 bases at V and 5 bases at J; junction bases unmatched: 12. The CDR3 loop reads CASSSSTGGADHEQYF. The DNA of the CDR3 is TGTGCCAGCAGCTCCTCTACAGGGGGCGCTGACCACGAGCAGTACTTC. The variable domain in full, with the rest retrieved from reference TRBV7-9 and TRBJ2-7, is DTGVSQNPRHKITKRGQNVTFRCDPISEHNRLYWYRQTLGQGPEFLTYFQNEAQLEKSRLLSDRFSAERPKGSFSTLEIQRTEQGDSAMYLCASSSSTGGADHEQYFGPGTRLTVT.

The rearrangement joins TRBV27 to TRBJ2-2; no reliable D call. Germline V gene sequence: CDR1 MNHEY, CDR2 SMNVEV (reference sequence). CDR3 length equals 15 residues. V lost 3 bases and J 5 bases, leaving 13 bases between the germline ends. CDR3 amino acids: CASSFQELGTGELFF. Written as DNA, the CDR3 is TGTGCCAGCAGTTTCCAAGAACTGGGGACCGGGGAGCTGTTTTTT.

The rearrangement joins TRBV10-1 to TRBJ2-7, with D perhaps TRBD1 or TRBD2 (5 bases each). The CDR3 extends over 14 amino acids. The V gene's germline CDR1 is WNHNN and CDR2 SYGVQD (reference sequence). The ends were cut back, 1 base at V and 5 bases at J, with 12 bases in the middle. CDR3 amino acids: CASSEYGDGNEQYF. The CDR3 DNA reads as TGCGCCAGCAGTGAGTATGGGGACGGGAACGAGCAGTACTTC.

V gene TRBV2 combines with J gene TRBJ2-7; 7 bases are shared with TRBD1. The CDR3 has 14 amino acids. V lost 5 bases to trimming and J lost 1 base; unmatched junction nucleotides: 5. CDR1 and CDR2 from the germline V gene are SNHLY and FYNNEI. This CDR3 is CASSLGQVSYEQYF. The DNA of the CDR3 is TGTGCCAGCAGTTTAGGACAGGTGTCCTACGAGCAGTACTTC. Together with reference TRBV2 and TRBJ2-7, the CDR3 gives the full variable domain: EPEVTQTPSHQVTQMGQEVILRCVPISNHLYFYWYRQILGQKVEFLVSFYNNEISEKSEIFDDQFSVERPDGSNFTLKIRSTKLEDSAMYFCASSLGQVSYEQYFGPGTRLTVT.

Points on this clone: The sample contains more than one DNA sequence encoding this CDR3. V gene TRBV4-3 combines with J gene TRBJ2-7; D is unresolved. Germline V gene lookup returns CDR1 LGHNA and CDR2 YSLEER. The CDR3 runs to 13 residues. Deletions cut 2 bases from V and 3 bases from J, with 8 bases between. CDR3 amino acids: CASSQWRGYEQYF. CDR3 in DNA: TGCGCCAGCAGCCAATGGCGAGGCTACGAGCAGTACTTC.

The chain is built from TRBV4-1 and TRBJ2-7; 8 nucleotides agree with TRBD1. V gave up 2 bases and J gave up 3 bases; unmatched junction bases: 6. The CDR3 contains 15 residues. Germline V gene data show CDR1 as MGHRA and CDR2 as YSYEKL. The chain's CDR3 is CASSQTATGDYEQYF. DNA of the CDR3: TGCGCCAGCAGCCAAACCGCGACAGGGGACTACGAGCAGTACTTC.

The chain couples TRBV2 to TRBJ2-5; TRBD1 might be the D (6 bases). CDR1 is SNHLY, CDR2 FYNNEI, per germline. The CDR3 runs to 15 residues. V lost 2 bases and J 4 bases, leaving 14 bases between the germline ends. The DNA for the CDR3 is TGTGCCAGCAGTGAATTCCCCCCAGGGGCAGAGACCCAGTACTTC. It yields the protein CASSEFPPGAETQYF.

This chain connects TRBV6-5 to TRBJ2-2; D ambiguous. CDR3 length equals 11 residues. The V and J ends lost 7 bases and 2 bases respectively, with 2 bases between them. CDR1 is MNHEY, CDR2 SVGAGI, per germline. DNA for the CDR3: TGTGCCAGCAAAAACACCGGGGAGCTGTTTTTT. Residues: CASKNTGELFF.

A word on this clone: The germline gene is not matched at one end of the junction; a read error may be the cause. This sequence joins TRBV9 and TRBJ2-1; perhaps D is TRBD1 or TRBD2 (6 bases each). The CDR3 has 13 amino acids. The germline V gene encodes CDR1 SGDLS and CDR2 YYNGEE. CDR3 sequence: CASSALQGGELFF. The CDR3 coding sequence is TGTGCCAGCAGCGCTTTACAGGGAGGCGAGCTGTTCTTC.